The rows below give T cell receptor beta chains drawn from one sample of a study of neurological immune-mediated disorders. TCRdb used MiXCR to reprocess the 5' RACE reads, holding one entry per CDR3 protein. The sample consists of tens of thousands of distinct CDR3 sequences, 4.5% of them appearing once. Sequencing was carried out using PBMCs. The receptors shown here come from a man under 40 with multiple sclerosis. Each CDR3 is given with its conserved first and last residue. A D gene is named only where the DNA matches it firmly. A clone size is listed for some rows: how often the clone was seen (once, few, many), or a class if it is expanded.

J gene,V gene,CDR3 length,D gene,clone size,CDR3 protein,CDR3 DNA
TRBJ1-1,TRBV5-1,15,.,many,CASSPSGRVETEAFF,TGCGCCAGCAGCCCCTCTGGGAGGGTGGAAACTGAAGCTTTCTTT
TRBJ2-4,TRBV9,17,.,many,CASSVEVGEGDPNIQYF,TGTGCCAGCAGCGTAGAAGTGGGAGAAGGAGACCCGAACATTCAGTACTTC
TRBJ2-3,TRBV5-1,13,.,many,CASSLRVGDTQYF,TGCGCCAGCAGCTTGCGGGTAGGAGATACGCAGTATTTT
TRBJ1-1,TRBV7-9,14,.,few,CASSAYGLNTEAFF,TGTGCCAGCAGCGCATACGGATTGAACACTGAAGCTTTCTTT
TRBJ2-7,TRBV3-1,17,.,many,CASSQVALTDSPYEQYF,TGTGCCAGCAGCCAAGTGGCTCTGACAGACTCGCCCTACGAGCAGTACTTC
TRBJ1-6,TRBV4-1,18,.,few,CASSQVRLESSYNSPLHF,TGCGCCAGCAGCCAAGTTCGGCTCGAGAGCTCATATAATTCACCCCTCCACTTT
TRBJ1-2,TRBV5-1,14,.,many,CASSPTTANYGYTF,TGCGCCAGCAGTCCCACGACGGCTAACTATGGCTACACCTTC
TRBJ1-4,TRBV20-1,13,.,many,CSARYQGGEKLFF,TGCAGTGCTAGATACCAGGGTGGGGAAAAACTGTTTTTT
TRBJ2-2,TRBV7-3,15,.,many,CASSLPSFRTGELFF,TGTGCCAGCAGCTTACCCTCCTTTCGCACCGGGGAGCTGTTTTTT
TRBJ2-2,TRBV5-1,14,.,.,CASSLRSSTGELFF,TGCGCCAGCAGCTTAAGGAGCAGCACCGGGGAGCTGTTTTTT
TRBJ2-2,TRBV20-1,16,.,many,CSARPPGTNLRGELFF,TGCAGTGCTAGACCCCCCGGGACAAACCTGAGGGGGGAGCTGTTTTTT
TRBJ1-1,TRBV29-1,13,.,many,CSVEGRRNTEAFF,TGCAGCGTTGAAGGGCGGAGGAACACTGAAGCTTTCTTT
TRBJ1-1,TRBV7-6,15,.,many,CASSLASGGNTEAFF,TGTGCCAGCAGCTTAGCGTCGGGGGGGAACACTGAAGCTTTCTTT
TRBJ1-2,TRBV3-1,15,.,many,CASSSPQLSNYGYTF,TGTGCCAGCAGCAGCCCACAGCTTTCTAACTATGGCTACACCTTC
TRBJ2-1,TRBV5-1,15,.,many,CASSLVPGDYNEQFF,TGCGCCAGCAGCTTGGTACCAGGGGACTACAATGAGCAGTTCTTC
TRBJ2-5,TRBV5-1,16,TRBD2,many,CASSISPLASGETQYF,TGCGCCAGCAGCATTAGTCCACTAGCGAGCGGGGAGACCCAGTACTTC
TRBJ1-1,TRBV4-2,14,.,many,CASSQDGGDTEAFF,TGTGCCAGCAGCCAAGATGGGGGAGACACTGAAGCTTTCTTT
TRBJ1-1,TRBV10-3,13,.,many,CASSDPKNTEAFF,TGTGCCTCGTCAGACCCGAAGAACACTGAAGCTTTCTTT
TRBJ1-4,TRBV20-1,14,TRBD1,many,CSASLDTGGRKLFF,TGCAGTGCTTCCTTGGATACAGGGGGGCGAAAACTGTTTTTT
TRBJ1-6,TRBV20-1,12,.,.,CSAASGDSPLNF,TGCAGTGCTGCTTCAGGGGATTCACCCCTCAACTTT
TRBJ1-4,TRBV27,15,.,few,CASSSLGAANEKLFF,TGTGCCAGCAGTTCTCTGGGAGCAGCTAATGAAAAACTGTTTTTT
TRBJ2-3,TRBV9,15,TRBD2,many,CASSVSGGITDTQYF,TGTGCCAGCAGCGTCAGCGGGGGGATAACAGATACGCAGTATTTT
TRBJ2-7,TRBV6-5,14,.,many,CASSYSPDLYEQYF,TGTGCCAGCAGTTATAGTCCGGACCTTTACGAGCAGTACTTC
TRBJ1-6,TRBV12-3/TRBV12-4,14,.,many,CASSGERPLGPLHF,TGTGCCAGCAGCGGAGAAAGGCCCTTGGGGCCCCTCCACTTT
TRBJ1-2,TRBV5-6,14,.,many,CASSPQGGLYGYTF,TGTGCCAGCAGCCCTCAGGGCGGACTCTATGGCTACACCTTC
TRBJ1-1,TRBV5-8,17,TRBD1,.,CASSPWVTTGGDTEAFF,TGTGCCAGCAGCCCATGGGTGACTACAGGGGGAGACACTGAAGCTTTCTTT
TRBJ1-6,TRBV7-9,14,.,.,CASSPGQTNSPLNF,TGTGCCAGCAGCCCCGGACAGACTAATTCACCCCTCAACTTT
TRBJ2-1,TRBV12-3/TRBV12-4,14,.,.,CASTFRRAYNEQFF,TGTGCCAGCACCTTCCGGAGGGCCTACAATGAGCAGTTCTTC
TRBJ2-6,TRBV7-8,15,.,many,CASSLGFSGANVLTF,TGTGCCAGCAGCTTGGGGTTCTCTGGGGCCAACGTCCTGACTTTC
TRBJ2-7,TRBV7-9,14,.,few,CASSLTWSSKEQYF,TGTGCCAGCAGCTTAACATGGAGCAGCAAAGAGCAGTACTTC
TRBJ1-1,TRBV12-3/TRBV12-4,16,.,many,CASSPPPAGVSTEAFF,TGTGCCAGCAGCCCACCCCCCGCTGGGGTGAGCACTGAAGCTTTCTTT
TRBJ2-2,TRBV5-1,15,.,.,CASSLTWAVTGELFF,TGCGCCAGCAGCTTGACGTGGGCCGTCACCGGGGAGCTGTTTTTT
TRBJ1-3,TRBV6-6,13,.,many,CASSLGNGNTIYF,TGTGCCAGCAGTCTAGGGAATGGAAACACCATATATTTT
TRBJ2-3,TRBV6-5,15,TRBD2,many,CASSQLAGPPGTQYF,TGTGCCAGCAGTCAACTAGCGGGGCCGCCAGGTACGCAGTATTTT
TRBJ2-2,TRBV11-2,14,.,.,CASSLQRVSGELFF,TGTGCCAGCAGCTTACAACGGGTTTCCGGGGAGCTGTTTTTT
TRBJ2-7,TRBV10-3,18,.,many,CAIPTKGGPARGSYEQYF,TGTGCCATCCCTACTAAGGGAGGACCGGCGCGAGGGTCCTACGAGCAGTACTTC
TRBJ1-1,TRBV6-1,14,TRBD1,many,CASTQGVLNTEAFF,TGTGCCAGCACCCAGGGGGTACTGAACACTGAAGCTTTCTTT
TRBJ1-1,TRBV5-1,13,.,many,CASSYGHGREAFF,TGCGCCAGCAGCTACGGACACGGTCGTGAAGCTTTCTTT
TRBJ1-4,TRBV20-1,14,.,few,CSARWSRVNEKLFF,TGCAGTGCTAGGTGGAGCCGCGTAAATGAAAAACTGTTTTTT
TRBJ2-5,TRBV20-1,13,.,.,CSAQGLSGETQYF,TGCAGTGCCCAGGGGCTTAGCGGTGAGACCCAGTACTTC
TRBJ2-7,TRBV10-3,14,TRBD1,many,CATAPGTGSYEQYF,TGTGCCACCGCTCCGGGGACAGGCTCCTACGAGCAGTACTTC
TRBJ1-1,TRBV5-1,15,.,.,CASSLNRGGGTEAFF,TGCGCCAGCAGCTTGAATCGCGGGGGCGGTACTGAAGCTTTCTTT
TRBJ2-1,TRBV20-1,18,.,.,CSARDPRARMTPYNEQFF,TGCAGTGCTAGAGATCCCCGAGCCCGCATGACCCCCTACAATGAGCAGTTCTTC
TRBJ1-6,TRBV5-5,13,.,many,CASSLTDNSPLHF,TGTGCCAGCAGCTTGACAGATAATTCACCCCTCCACTTT
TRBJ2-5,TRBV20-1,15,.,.,CSAREGGTLSETQYF,TGCAGTGCTAGAGAAGGTGGGACGCTTTCGGAGACCCAGTACTTC
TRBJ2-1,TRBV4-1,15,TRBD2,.,CASSRSGGVYNEQFF,TGCGCCAGCAGCCGAAGCGGGGGGGTATACAATGAGCAGTTCTTC
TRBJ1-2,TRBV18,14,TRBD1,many,CASSATGENYGYTF,TGTGCCAGCTCAGCGACAGGGGAGAACTATGGCTACACCTTC
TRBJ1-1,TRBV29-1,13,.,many,CSGADGPETEAFF,TGCAGCGGGGCCGACGGACCTGAAACTGAAGCTTTCTTT
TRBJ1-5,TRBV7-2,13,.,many,CASSSGSNQPQNF,TGTGCCAGCAGCTCTGGGAGCAATCAGCCCCAGAATTTT
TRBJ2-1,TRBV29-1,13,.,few,CSLNRVTPNEQFF,TGCAGCCTTAACAGGGTGACCCCCAATGAGCAGTTCTTC
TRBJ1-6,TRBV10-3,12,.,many,CAISGTRSPLHF,TGTGCCATCAGTGGTACACGATCACCCCTCCACTTT
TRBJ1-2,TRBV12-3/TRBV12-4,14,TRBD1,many,CASRGTGAVYGYTF,TGTGCCAGCAGGGGGACAGGGGCTGTCTATGGCTACACCTTC
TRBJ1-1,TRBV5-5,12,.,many,CASSRRGSQAFF,TGTGCCAGCAGCCGGAGAGGGTCCCAAGCTTTCTTT
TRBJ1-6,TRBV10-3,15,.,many,CAISESRGARSPLHF,TGTGCCATCAGTGAGTCGAGAGGGGCACGATCACCCCTCCACTTT
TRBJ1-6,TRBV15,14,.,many,CATSRGVQDLTLHF,TGTGCCACCAGCAGGGGGGTGCAGGACCTCACCCTCCACTTT